These 10 T cell receptor beta chains originate from one sample sequenced in a study of shared clonotypes between healthy human individuals. Positive CCR7 selection of CD45RO-negative cells yielded the naive CD8 cells, and terminally differentiated effector memory CD45RA+ cells were excluded. This table comes from immunoSEQ multiplex PCR, and its TCRdb copy is limited to in-frame clones, with some not included. The sample shows approximately 600,000 clones, roughly 96% of them seen only once. Sequencing was done on a sample of naive CD8+ T cells sorted from blood. Receptor source: a woman aged 25 to 39 in good health.

V usage is TRBV28 and J usage is TRBJ1-5; 7 bases map to TRBD1. The V segment lost 2 bases and the J segment 6 bases; nucleotides outside the gene matches: 4. The CDR3 extends over 14 amino acids. Germline V gives CDR1 MDHEN, CDR2 SYDVKM. The DNA for the CDR3 is TGTGCCAGCAGTTTAAAACAGGGGATTCAGCCCCAGCATTTT. Protein sequence: CASSLKQGIQPQHF.

The rearrangement joins TRBV28 to TRBJ2-5, with D perhaps matching TRBD2 (6 bases). The germline CDR1 and CDR2 sequences are MDHEN and SYDVKM. The ends were cut back, 7 bases at V and 5 bases at J, with 20 bases in the middle. The CDR3 extends over 15 amino acids. CDR3 DNA: TGTGCCAGCAACCAAACCAGGGACCGGGGGGAGACCCAGTACTTC. Amino acid sequence: CASNQTRDRGETQYF. Looking up the rest from reference TRBV28 and TRBJ2-5 gives the full variable domain: DVKVTQSSRYLVKRTGEKVFLECVQDMDHENMFWYRQDPGLGLRLIYFSYDVKMKEKGDIPEGYSVSREKKERFSLILESASTNQTSMYLCASNQTRDRGETQYFGPGTRLLVL.

The chain recombines TRBV9 with TRBJ2-1; TRBD2 matches at 12 bases. CDR3 length: 15 amino acids. Trimming at V came to 0 bases and at J to 5 bases, leaving 0 bases not matched to a gene. CDR1 SGDLS and CDR2 YYNGEE come from the germline V gene. CDR3 in DNA: TGTGCCAGCAGCGTAGGACTAGCGGGAGACAATGAGCAGTTCTTC. Amino acid sequence: CASSVGLAGDNEQFF.

CDR3 amino acids: CASSAGTGVYEQYF. CDR3 bases: TGCGCCAGCAGCGCCGGGACAGGGGTCTACGAGCAGTACTTC. The chain joins TRBV5-1 to TRBJ2-7; 10 nucleotides align to TRBD1. The trim removed 4 bases at V and 3 bases at J, leaving 4 bases unmatched. Germline V CDR1 and CDR2: SGHRS, YFSETQ. The CDR3 has 14 amino acids. Looking up the rest from reference TRBV5-1 and TRBJ2-7 gives the full variable domain: KAGVTQTPRYLIKTRGQQVTLSCSPISGHRSVSWYQQTPGQGLQFLFEYFSETQRNKGNFPGRFSGRQFSNSRSEMNVSTLELGDSALYLCASSAGTGVYEQYFGPGTRLTVT.

The J gene is TRBJ2-7, the V gene TRBV27; 9 bases match TRBD2. J lost 0 bases, V lost 5 bases, and 2 bases had no gene match. The CDR3 contains 14 residues. CDR1 MNHEY and CDR2 SMNVEV come from the germline V gene (reference sequence). CDR3 loop: CASSHSGSSYEQYF. The CDR3 nucleotides are TGTGCCAGCAGTCATAGCGGGAGCTCCTACGAGCAGTACTTC.

The rearrangement uses TRBV30 and TRBJ2-5, with a possible D match to TRBD1 (7 bases). CDR3 length: 16 residues. V was pared by 0 bases and J by 4 bases, with 18 bases between. Germline CDR1 GTSNPN, CDR2 SVGIG (reference sequence). DNA for the CDR3: TGTGCCTGGAGTGTTACATTGGAGGGGGCGGGAGAGACCCAGTACTTC. The encoded protein is CAWSVTLEGAGETQYF. Using reference TRBV30 and TRBJ2-5 for the parts outside the CDR3, the full variable domain is SQTIHQWPATLVQPVGSPLSLECTVEGTSNPNLYWYRQAAGRGLQLLFYSVGIGQISSEVPQNLSASRPQDRQFILSSKKLLLSDSGFYLCAWSVTLEGAGETQYFGPGTRLLVL.

V is TRBV28 and J is TRBJ1-5; 9 nucleotides match TRBD1. The CDR3 contains 16 residues. The V gene's germline CDR1 is MDHEN and CDR2 SYDVKM. V lost 4 bases to trimming and J lost 1 base; unmatched junction nucleotides: 5. CDR3 DNA sequence: TGTGCCAGCAGTTCCCTAGGACAGGGGAGCAATCAGCCCCAGCATTTT. Protein product: CASSSLGQGSNQPQHF. The full variable domain, its missing parts supplied by reference TRBV28 and TRBJ1-5, is DVKVTQSSRYLVKRTGEKVFLECVQDMDHENMFWYRQDPGLGLRLIYFSYDVKMKEKGDIPEGYSVSREKKERFSLILESASTNQTSMYLCASSSLGQGSNQPQHFGDGTRLSIL.

The chain carries TRBV12-2 and TRBJ2-2; TRBD2 reflects the table's D call only, with no check against the DNA. TRBV12-2 has pseudogene status. The CDR3 is 17 amino acids. CDR3 coding DNA: TGTGCAAGTCGCTTGTTACCGGGACTGGAACCCACCGGGGAGCTGTTTTTT. Amino acids: CASRLLPGLEPTGELFF.

V is TRBV5-1 and J is TRBJ2-5, with 8 nucleotides matching TRBD1. In germline, CDR1 is SGHRS, CDR2 YFSETQ. This CDR3 is built from 15 residues. V dropped 4 bases and J dropped 1; count of bases not matched to a gene: 6. CDR3 amino acids: CASSAWTGPQETQYF. CDR3 DNA: TGCGCCAGCAGCGCCTGGACAGGGCCCCAAGAGACCCAGTACTTC.

The V call is TRBV27, the J call TRBJ1-2, with D tentatively TRBD1 (5 bases). V shed 2 bases and J shed 3 bases, with 16 bases lying between them. The CDR3 runs 16 residues. Germline assignment: CDR1 MNHEY and CDR2 SMNVEV (reference sequence). CDR3 sequence reads: CASSLTNLQDYYGYTF. CDR3 DNA sequence: TGTGCCAGCAGTTTAACAAACCTACAGGACTACTATGGCTACACCTTC.